The 21 T cell receptor beta chains in this list originate from one sample, sequenced in a study of cytomegalovirus exposure and HLA in healthy donors. Use of 60 Vbeta and 13 Jbeta primers characterized the PCR. This table comes from immunoSEQ multiplex PCR, and its TCRdb copy is limited to in-frame clones, with some not included. The repertoire holds 100,000 to 150,000 clones, with about two thirds as singletons. The sequenced sample was PBMCs. These receptors originate from a man between 45 and 60 years old in good health and CMV-seropositive.

The rearrangement joins TRBV4-1 to TRBJ2-7; 10 bases line up with TRBD1. Germline V gene lookup returns CDR1 MGHRA and CDR2 YSYEKL. The CDR3 totals 19 residues. Trimming took 1 base from V and 7 from J; bases not matched to a gene: 19. For the CDR3, the DNA is TGCGCCAGCAGCCAAGTTACATCCTCGGAGATAGGACAGGGGGGAGAGCAGTACTTC. It translates to CASSQVTSSEIGQGGEQYF.

This chain connects TRBV18 to TRBJ1-5, with D possibly being TRBD1 (5 bases). The V gene's germline CDR1 is KGHSH and CDR2 LQKENI. The length of the CDR3 is 16 residues. V lost 6 bases, J lost 5 bases, and 20 bases lay in between. The CDR3: CASSQRGVSADQPQHF. The CDR3 nucleotides read TGTGCCAGCTCTCAACGGGGGGTATCAGCAGATCAGCCCCAGCATTTT.

V and J are TRBV5-4 and TRBJ2-3; 9 nucleotides agree with TRBD1. Trimming at V came to 3 bases and at J to 3 bases, leaving 2 bases not matched to a gene. Germline V gives CDR1 SGHNT, CDR2 YYREEE (reference sequence). The CDR3 spans 14 residues. The CDR3 DNA is TGTGCCAGCAGCTCGACAGGGGGGACAGATACGCAGTATTTT. Its protein product is CASSSTGGTDTQYF.

This clone was detected a few times. V is TRBV2 and J is TRBJ1-1, with D uncertain. Trimming took off 0 bases at V and 5 bases at J, with 4 bases between the two ends. Germline-derived CDR1 and CDR2 are SNHLY and FYNNEI. The CDR3 spans 12 residues. For the CDR3, the DNA is TGTGCCAGCAGTGAAGCCGGGACTGAAGCTTTCTTT. It translates to CASSEAGTEAFF.

This chain joins TRBV18 and TRBJ2-7, with 10 positions matching TRBD2. V shed 3 bases and J 3 bases; nucleotides not matched to a gene: 5. The germline V gene has CDR1 KGHSH and CDR2 LQKENI. The CDR3 consists of 15 residues. This CDR3 is CASSPGLAEFYEQYF. CDR3 in DNA: TGTGCCAGCTCACCCGGACTAGCGGAGTTCTACGAGCAGTACTTC.

The chain carries TRBV5-4 and TRBJ2-1, with D possibly matching TRBD2 (7 bases). The V end was cut by 2 bases, the J end by 7 bases, with 13 bases between. This CDR3 contains 14 residues. Germline V gene data show CDR1 as SGHNT and CDR2 as YYREEE (reference sequence). In DNA, the CDR3 is TGTGCCAGCAGCTTTAGTGGGGGGGCAAATGAGCAGTTCTTC. Amino acid sequence: CASSFSGGANEQFF. Full variable domain (missing parts from reference TRBV5-4 and TRBJ2-1): ETGVTQSPTHLIKTRGQQVTLRCSSQSGHNTVSWYQQALGQGPQFIFQYYREEENGRGNFPPRFSGLQFPNYSSELNVNALELDDSALYLCASSFSGGANEQFFGPGTRLTVL.

J is TRBJ1-2 and V is TRBV28, with D maybe TRBD1 (5 bases). The CDR3 extends over 14 amino acids. Deletions cut 6 bases from V and 4 bases from J, with 15 bases between. Germline lookup yields CDR1 MDHEN and CDR2 SYDVKM. CDR3 nucleotide sequence: TGTGCCAGCAGCCCCGGGGGGGGAGGCTATGGCTACACCTTC. Protein product: CASSPGGGGYGYTF.

The chain uses TRBV29-1 and TRBJ2-1, with 10 bases identical to TRBD2. CDR3 length: 14 residues. In germline, CDR1 is SQVTM, CDR2 ANQGSEA. V was clipped by 4 bases and J by 8 bases; unmatched bases: 8. CDR3 in amino acids: CSVASGRAGDEQFF. CDR3 sequence (DNA): TGCAGCGTTGCGAGCGGGAGGGCCGGCGATGAGCAGTTCTTC.

This chain uses TRBV29-1 with TRBJ2-5; 8 bases align to TRBD1. The V and J ends lost 3 bases and 4 bases, in that order; junction bases with no gene match: 4. This CDR3 is 13 amino acids long. Germline assignment: CDR1 SQVTM and CDR2 ANQGSEA. The CDR3 DNA sequence: TGCAGCGTTGATTCAGGGGGCGGAGAGACCCAGTACTTC. Translated: CSVDSGGGETQYF.

V gene TRBV4-2 combines with J gene TRBJ2-7; 9 bases align to TRBD1. V shed 4 bases and J 3 bases; nucleotides not matched to a gene: 7. The CDR3 runs 15 residues. The germline gives CDR1 LGHNA, CDR2 YNFKEQ. The DNA for the CDR3 is TGTGCCAGCAGCCCGGACAGGGGCGGTGTCTACGAGCAGTACTTC. Protein: CASSPDRGGVYEQYF.

The CDR3 sequence is CASSPGVAWETQYF. In nucleotides, the CDR3 is TGTGCCAGCAGCCCCGGGGTAGCATGGGAGACCCAGTACTTC. The chain recombines TRBV6-5 with TRBJ2-5, with D perhaps TRBD2 (5 bases). The ends were cut back, 6 bases at V and 5 bases at J, with 16 bases in the middle. Per the germline V gene, CDR1 is MNHEY and CDR2 is SVGAGI. The CDR3 consists of 14 residues.

The chain is built from TRBV28 and TRBJ2-2; 8 nucleotides align to TRBD2. Trimming removed 6 bases from V and 1 base from J; junction bases left unmatched: 10. Germline values: CDR1 MDHEN, CDR2 SYDVKM. The CDR3 sequence is 17 residues long. The CDR3 is CASRQTRGGRNTGELFF. CDR3 nucleotide sequence: TGTGCCAGCAGGCAAACTCGGGGGGGCAGGAACACCGGGGAGCTGTTTTTT. The whole variable domain, filled in from reference TRBV28 and TRBJ2-2, reads DVKVTQSSRYLVKRTGEKVFLECVQDMDHENMFWYRQDPGLGLRLIYFSYDVKMKEKGDIPEGYSVSREKKERFSLILESASTNQTSMYLCASRQTRGGRNTGELFFGEGSRLTVL.

The chain links TRBV6-1 to TRBJ1-1; D gene ambiguous. The CDR3 runs 13 residues. The ends were cut back, 4 bases at V and 1 base at J, with 7 bases in the middle. The germline V gene encodes CDR1 MNHNS and CDR2 SASEGT. The CDR3 spells CASSVTGNTEAFF. CDR3 DNA: TGTGCCAGCAGTGTAACCGGGAACACTGAAGCTTTCTTT.

Turning to this clone: A much larger clonotype is one base distant, so this may be a read error. The chain recombines TRBV7-9 with TRBJ1-1, with D tentatively TRBD1 (6 bases). The germline V and J ends were trimmed by 3 bases and 0 bases, with 8 bases remaining between them. The CDR3 has 14 amino acids. The germline V gene encodes CDR1 SEHNR and CDR2 FQNEAQ (reference sequence). CDR3 DNA sequence: TGTGCCAGCAGCTTTGGGACAATGAACACTGAAGCTTTCTTT. Amino acid sequence: CASSFGTMNTEAFF.

This chain links TRBV2 with TRBJ1-1, with D hard to call. Germline CDR1 and CDR2: SNHLY and FYNNEI. Between the trimmed V and J ends, which lost 3 bases and 4 bases, there was a span of 12 bases. The length of the CDR3 is 14 residues. CDR3 protein: CASSDPPWSTEAFF. CDR3 DNA sequence: TGTGCCAGCAGTGATCCGCCATGGAGCACTGAAGCTTTCTTT.

This clone was recorded only once. The CDR3, as DNA: TGCAGCGCCTCCGGGACAGGCGCGAACACCGGGGAGCTGTTTTTT. As protein: CSASGTGANTGELFF. The V and J genes are TRBV29-1 and TRBJ2-2; 8 bases line up with TRBD1. With 7 bases clipped from V and 0 bases from J, the junction kept 7 bases outside the gene matches. Germline V gene data show CDR1 as SQVTM and CDR2 as ANQGSEA. The CDR3 is made up of 15 amino acids.

V gene TRBV29-1 combines with J gene TRBJ2-7, with D possibly TRBD2 on 5 matching bases. V was pared by 6 bases and J by 0 bases, with 9 bases between. The CDR3 runs 12 residues. Germline V lookup: CDR1 SQVTM, CDR2 ANQGSEA. The CDR3 coding sequence is TGCAGCGTGGTCCGGGGCTCCTACGAGCAGTACTTC. Protein: CSVVRGSYEQYF.

The chain uses TRBV27 and TRBJ1-1; the D gene is possibly TRBD1 (6 bases). V shed 6 bases and J shed 8 bases, with 22 bases lying between them. Germline V lookup: CDR1 MNHEY, CDR2 SMNVEV (reference sequence). This CDR3 is 15 amino acids long. The CDR3 DNA reads as TGTGCCAGCAGCTCCGCTATCGGACAGCTGGGAGAAGCTTTCTTT. This codes for CASSSAIGQLGEAFF.

This rearrangement joins TRBV29-1 to TRBJ1-2; TRBD1 matches at 9 bases. With V trimmed by 6 bases and J by 5 bases, 13 bases remained unmatched. The CDR3 has 15 amino acids. Germline CDR1 reads SQVTM; CDR2 reads ANQGSEA. The CDR3 DNA is TGCAGCGTACACCGACAGGGGGAACCGCGATATGGCTACACCTTC. As protein: CSVHRQGEPRYGYTF.

This chain connects TRBV6-5 to TRBJ1-3; possibly TRBD1 for D (6 bases). The CDR3 is made up of 14 amino acids. Germline values: CDR1 MNHEY, CDR2 SVGAGI. The ends were cut back, 3 bases at V and 6 bases at J, with 12 bases in the middle. The CDR3, as DNA: TGTGCCAGCAGTTATGGGCAGGGGTTAAACACCATATATTTT. It yields the protein CASSYGQGLNTIYF.

The rearrangement uses TRBV11-2 and TRBJ1-2; D gene ambiguous. The V end was cut by 3 bases, the J end by 0 bases, with 8 bases between. CDR3 length: 14 residues. Germline values: CDR1 SGHAT, CDR2 FQNNGV. CDR3 DNA sequence: TGTGCCAGCAGCTTTTCACAGACTAACTATGGCTACACCTTC. The encoded protein is CASSFSQTNYGYTF. Variable domain in full (rest from reference TRBV11-2 and TRBJ1-2): EAGVAQSPRYKIIEKRQSVAFWCNPISGHATLYWYQQILGQGPKLLIQFQNNGVVDDSQLPKDRFSAERLKGVDSTLKIQPAKLEDSAVYLCASSFSQTNYGYTFGSGTRLTVV.